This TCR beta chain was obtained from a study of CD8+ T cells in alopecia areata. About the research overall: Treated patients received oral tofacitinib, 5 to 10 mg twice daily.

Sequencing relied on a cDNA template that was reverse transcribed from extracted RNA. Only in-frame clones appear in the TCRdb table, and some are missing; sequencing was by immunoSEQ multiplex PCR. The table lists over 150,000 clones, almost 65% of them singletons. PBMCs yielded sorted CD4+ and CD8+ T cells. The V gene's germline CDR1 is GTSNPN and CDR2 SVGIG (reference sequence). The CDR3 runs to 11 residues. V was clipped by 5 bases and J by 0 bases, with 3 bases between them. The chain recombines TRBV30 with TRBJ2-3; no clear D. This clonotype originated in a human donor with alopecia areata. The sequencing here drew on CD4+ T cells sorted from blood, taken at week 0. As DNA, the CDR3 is TGTGCCTGGGGGAGCACAGATACGCAGTATTTT. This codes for CAWGSTDTQYF.